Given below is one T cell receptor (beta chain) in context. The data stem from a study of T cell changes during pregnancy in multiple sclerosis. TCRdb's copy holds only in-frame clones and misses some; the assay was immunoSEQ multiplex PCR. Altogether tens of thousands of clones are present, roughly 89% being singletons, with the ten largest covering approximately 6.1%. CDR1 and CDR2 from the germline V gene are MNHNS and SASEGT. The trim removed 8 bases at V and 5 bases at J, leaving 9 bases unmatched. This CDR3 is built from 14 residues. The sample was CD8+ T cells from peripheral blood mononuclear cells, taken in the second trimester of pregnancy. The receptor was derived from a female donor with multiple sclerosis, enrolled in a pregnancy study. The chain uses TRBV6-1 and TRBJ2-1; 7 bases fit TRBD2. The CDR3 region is CASPRGAGHNEQFF. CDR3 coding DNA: TGTGCCAGCCCCCGGGGAGCGGGACACAATGAGCAGTTCTTC.